This T cell receptor beta chain emerged from a study of cytomegalovirus exposure and HLA in healthy donors. Comment on this clone: Its target is not known.

J gave up 4 bases and V 0 bases, and 4 bases lay outside the gene matches. CDR3 length: 16 amino acids. CDR1 and CDR2 (germline): SGHRS, YFSETQ. The study ran its PCR with 60 Vbeta and 13 Jbeta primers. Data came from immunoSEQ multiplex PCR; TCRdb stores just in-frame clones and leaves some out. The table shows 99,000 or so clones, with about four fifths occurring only once. Whole-study findings and limits: With later analysis, a missense DCLRE1C variant became linked to TCR beta V- and J-gene trimming. Later, an analysis showed that TCR beta chains associated with HLA were more clonally expanded than others that were equally common.

The sequenced sample was PBMCs. The chain combines TRBV5-1 with TRBJ2-1; TRBD2 agrees at 10 bases. The TCR comes from a male donor in good health and CMV-seropositive. The CDR3 sequence: CASSLGSSGGYNEQFF. In nucleotides, the CDR3 is TGCGCCAGCAGCTTGGGGAGTAGCGGGGGGTACAATGAGCAGTTCTTC.